This TCR beta chain stems from a study of shared clonotypes between healthy human individuals. The CDR3 is 16 amino acids. CDR1 and CDR2 (germline): SNHLY, FYNNEI. The V gene lost 5 bases and the J gene lost 2 bases, with 16 bases spanning the gap. Clones were sequenced by immunoSEQ multiplex PCR, and TCRdb holds only the in-frame ones, with some missing. The sample carries nearly 600,000 clones, 95% to 96% recorded once. Naive CD8 populations comprised CD45RO-negative cells positively selected for CCR7, excluding terminally differentiated effector memory CD45RA+ cells. The material sequenced was naive CD8+ T cells sorted from blood. V gene TRBV2 combines with J gene TRBJ1-5; the D gene is possibly TRBD1 (5 bases). This TCR derives from a woman aged 25-40 years in good health. The CDR3 coding sequence is TGTGCCAGCAGTATGGACGGCGGCAGGGGCAATCAGCCCCAGCATTTT. This translates into CASSMDGGRGNQPQHF.